The rows below give T cell receptor beta chains drawn from one sample of a study of blood T cell repertoires in COVID-19. Assay: immunoSEQ multiplex PCR; the TCRdb copy retains only in-frame clones and omits some. The sample records around 84,000 clones, roughly 80% being singletons. Sequenced sample: peripheral blood. The receptor source for this set is a man in his 60s with COVID-19, enrolled during active disease. Both conserved end residues are part of each CDR3. A D gene is named only where the DNA matches it firmly. Expanded clones are given a class, and other clones once, few, many or no size at all.

NA NA TRBJ1-6 TRBV5-4 CASSFETTPPLHF TGTGCCAGCAGCTTCGAAACTACGCCACCCCTCCACTTT
NA TRBD2 TRBJ2-5 TRBV11-3 CASSRGSGGQQETQYF TGTGCCAGCAGCCGGGGGAGCGGGGGGCAGCAAGAGACCCAGTACTTC
NA NA TRBJ2-7 TRBV10-3 CAISESREQYF TGTGCCATCAGTGAGTCTCGGGAGCAGTACTTC
NA NA TRBJ2-7 TRBV4-3 CASSPTIASYEQYF TGCGCCAGCAGCCCCACCATAGCCTCCTACGAGCAGTACTTC
NA TRBD1 TRBJ1-1 TRBV10-3 CAISSPGQRNTEAFF TGTGCCATCAGTAGCCCGGGACAGAGGAACACTGAAGCTTTCTTT
few NA TRBJ1-1 TRBV2 CASSPGAPRGTEAFF TGTGCCAGCAGCCCAGGGGCACCAAGAGGCACTGAAGCTTTCTTT
NA TRBD1 TRBJ2-3 TRBV27 CASSYGTGITDTQYF TGTGCCAGCAGTTACGGGACAGGGATTACAGATACGCAGTATTTT
NA TRBD2 TRBJ2-7 TRBV5-6 CASSLGGGSSYEQYF TGTGCCAGCAGCTTGGGCGGGGGGTCCTCCTACGAGCAGTACTTC
medium-sized TRBD2 TRBJ2-1 TRBV9 CASSTGLAGYNEQFF TGTGCCAGCAGCACAGGACTAGCGGGGTACAATGAGCAGTTCTTC
NA TRBD1 TRBJ2-1 TRBV5-1 CASSKDREGAYNEQFF TGCGCCAGCAGTAAGGACAGGGAAGGGGCCTACAATGAGCAGTTCTTC
NA TRBD1 TRBJ1-2 TRBV9 CASSVDSTGAGYTF TGTGCCAGCAGCGTAGATTCGACAGGGGCCGGCTACACCTTC
NA TRBD2 TRBJ2-5 TRBV9 CASKRGLTQETQYF TGTGCCAGCAAGCGGGGCCTAACCCAAGAGACCCAGTACTTC
NA NA TRBJ2-1 TRBV11-2 CASSLEGGANEQFF TGTGCCAGCAGCTTAGAAGGGGGGGCCAATGAGCAGTTCTTC